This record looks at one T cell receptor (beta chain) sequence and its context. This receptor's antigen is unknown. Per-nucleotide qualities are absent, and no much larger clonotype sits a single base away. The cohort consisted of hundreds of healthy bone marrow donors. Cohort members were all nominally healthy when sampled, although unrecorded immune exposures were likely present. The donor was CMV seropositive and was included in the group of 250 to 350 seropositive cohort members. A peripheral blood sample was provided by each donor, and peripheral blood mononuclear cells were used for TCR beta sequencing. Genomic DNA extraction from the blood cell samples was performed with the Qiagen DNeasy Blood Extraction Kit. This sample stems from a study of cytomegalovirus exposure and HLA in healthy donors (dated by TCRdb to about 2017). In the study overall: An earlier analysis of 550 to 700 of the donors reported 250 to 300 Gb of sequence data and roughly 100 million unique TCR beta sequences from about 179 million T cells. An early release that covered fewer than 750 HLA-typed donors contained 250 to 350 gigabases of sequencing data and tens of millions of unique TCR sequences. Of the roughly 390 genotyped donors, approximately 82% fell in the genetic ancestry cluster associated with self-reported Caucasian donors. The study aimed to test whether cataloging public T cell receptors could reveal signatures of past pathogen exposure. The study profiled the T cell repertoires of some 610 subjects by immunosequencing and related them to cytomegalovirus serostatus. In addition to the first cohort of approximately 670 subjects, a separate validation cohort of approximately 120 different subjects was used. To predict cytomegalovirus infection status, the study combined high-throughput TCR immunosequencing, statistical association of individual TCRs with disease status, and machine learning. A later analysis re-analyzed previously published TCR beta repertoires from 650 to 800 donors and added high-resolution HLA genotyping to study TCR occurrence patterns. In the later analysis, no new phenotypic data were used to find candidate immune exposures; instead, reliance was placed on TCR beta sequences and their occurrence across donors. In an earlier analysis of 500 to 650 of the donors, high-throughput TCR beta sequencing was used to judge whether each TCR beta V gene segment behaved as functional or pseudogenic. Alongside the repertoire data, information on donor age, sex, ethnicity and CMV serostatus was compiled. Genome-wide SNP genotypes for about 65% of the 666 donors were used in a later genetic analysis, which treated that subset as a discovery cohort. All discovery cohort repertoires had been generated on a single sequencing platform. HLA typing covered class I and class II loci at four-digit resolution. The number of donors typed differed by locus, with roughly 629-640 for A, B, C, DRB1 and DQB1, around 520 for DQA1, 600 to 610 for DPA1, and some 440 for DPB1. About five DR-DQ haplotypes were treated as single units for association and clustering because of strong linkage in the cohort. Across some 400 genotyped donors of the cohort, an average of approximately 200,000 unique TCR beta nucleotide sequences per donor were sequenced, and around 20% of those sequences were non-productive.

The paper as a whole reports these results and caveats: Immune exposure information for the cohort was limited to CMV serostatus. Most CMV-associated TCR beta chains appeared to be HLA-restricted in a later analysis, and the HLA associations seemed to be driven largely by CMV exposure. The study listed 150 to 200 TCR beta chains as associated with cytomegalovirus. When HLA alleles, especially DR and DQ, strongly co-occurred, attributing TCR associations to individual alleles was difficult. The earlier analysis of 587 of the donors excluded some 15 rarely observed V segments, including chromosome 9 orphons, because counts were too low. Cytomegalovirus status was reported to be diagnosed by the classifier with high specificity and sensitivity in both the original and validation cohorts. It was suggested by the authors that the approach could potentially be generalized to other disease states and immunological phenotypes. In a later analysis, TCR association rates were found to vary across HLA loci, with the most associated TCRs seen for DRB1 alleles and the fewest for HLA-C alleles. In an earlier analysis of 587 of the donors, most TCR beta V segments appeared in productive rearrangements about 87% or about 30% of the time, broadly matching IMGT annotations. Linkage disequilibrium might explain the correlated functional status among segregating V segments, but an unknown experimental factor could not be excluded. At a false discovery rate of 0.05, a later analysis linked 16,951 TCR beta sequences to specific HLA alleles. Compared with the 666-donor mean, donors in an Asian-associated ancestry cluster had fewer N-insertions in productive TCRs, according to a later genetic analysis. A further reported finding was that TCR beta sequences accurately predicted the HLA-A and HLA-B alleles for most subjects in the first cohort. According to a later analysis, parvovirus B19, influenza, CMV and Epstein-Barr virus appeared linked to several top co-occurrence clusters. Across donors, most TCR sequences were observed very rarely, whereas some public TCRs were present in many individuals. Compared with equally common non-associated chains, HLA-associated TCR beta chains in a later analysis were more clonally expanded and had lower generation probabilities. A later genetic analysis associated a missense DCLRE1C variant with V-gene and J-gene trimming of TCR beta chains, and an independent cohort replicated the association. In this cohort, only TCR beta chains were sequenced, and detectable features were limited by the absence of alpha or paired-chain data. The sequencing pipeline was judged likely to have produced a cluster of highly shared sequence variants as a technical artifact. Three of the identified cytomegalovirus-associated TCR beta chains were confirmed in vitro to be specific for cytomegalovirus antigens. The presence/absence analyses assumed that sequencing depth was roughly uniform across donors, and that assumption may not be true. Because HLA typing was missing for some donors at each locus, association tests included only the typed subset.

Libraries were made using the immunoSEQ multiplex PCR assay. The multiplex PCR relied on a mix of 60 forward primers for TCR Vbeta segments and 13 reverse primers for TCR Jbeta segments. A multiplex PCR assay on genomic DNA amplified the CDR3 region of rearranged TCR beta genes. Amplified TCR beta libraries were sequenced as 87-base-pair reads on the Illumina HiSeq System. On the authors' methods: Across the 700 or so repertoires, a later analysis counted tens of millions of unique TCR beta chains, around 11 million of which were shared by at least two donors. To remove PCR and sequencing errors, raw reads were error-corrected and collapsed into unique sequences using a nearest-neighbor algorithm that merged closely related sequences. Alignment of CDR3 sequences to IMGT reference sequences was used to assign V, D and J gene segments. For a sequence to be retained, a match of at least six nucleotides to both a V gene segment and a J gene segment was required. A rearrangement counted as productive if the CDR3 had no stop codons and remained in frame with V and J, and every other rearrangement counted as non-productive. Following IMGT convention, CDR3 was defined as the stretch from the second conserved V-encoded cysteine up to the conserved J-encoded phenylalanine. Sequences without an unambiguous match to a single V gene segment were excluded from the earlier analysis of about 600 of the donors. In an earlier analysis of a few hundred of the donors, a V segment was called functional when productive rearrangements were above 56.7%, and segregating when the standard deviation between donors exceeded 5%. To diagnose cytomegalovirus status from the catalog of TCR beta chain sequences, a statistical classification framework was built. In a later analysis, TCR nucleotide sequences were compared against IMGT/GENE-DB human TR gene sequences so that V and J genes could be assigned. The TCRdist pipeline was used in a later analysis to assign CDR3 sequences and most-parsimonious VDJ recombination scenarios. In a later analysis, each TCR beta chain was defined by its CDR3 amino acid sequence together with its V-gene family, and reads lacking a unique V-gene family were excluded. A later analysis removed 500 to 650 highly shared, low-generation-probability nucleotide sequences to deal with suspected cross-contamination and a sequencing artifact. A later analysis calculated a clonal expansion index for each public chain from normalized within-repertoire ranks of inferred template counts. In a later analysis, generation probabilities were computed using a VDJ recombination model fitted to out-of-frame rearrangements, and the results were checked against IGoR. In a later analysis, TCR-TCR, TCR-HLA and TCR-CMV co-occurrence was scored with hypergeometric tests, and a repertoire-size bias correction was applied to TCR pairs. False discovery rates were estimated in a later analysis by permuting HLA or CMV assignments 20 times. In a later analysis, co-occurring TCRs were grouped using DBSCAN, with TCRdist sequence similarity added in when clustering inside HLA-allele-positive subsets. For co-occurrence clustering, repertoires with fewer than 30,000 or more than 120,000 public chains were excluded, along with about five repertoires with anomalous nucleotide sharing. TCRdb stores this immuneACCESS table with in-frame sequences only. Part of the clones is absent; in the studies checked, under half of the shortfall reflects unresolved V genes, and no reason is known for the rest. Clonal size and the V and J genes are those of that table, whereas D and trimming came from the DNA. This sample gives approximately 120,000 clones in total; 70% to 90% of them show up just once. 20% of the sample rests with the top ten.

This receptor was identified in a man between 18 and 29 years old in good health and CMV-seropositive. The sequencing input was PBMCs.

Here is the DNA: TGTGCCAGCAGCGTCCGGGGACAGACAACAACTAATGAAAAACTGTTTTTT. This encodes CASSVRGQTTTNEKLFF. The chain couples TRBV2 to TRBJ1-4, and 7 junction bases match TRBD1. According to the germline V gene, CDR1 reads SNHLY and CDR2 reads FYNNEI. The CDR3 spans 17 residues, from the cysteine through the phenylalanine. This entry keeps only the CDR3 DNA: 51 bases, framed from base 1. The V end gives up 6 bases and the J end 0 bases, leaving 10 bases in the junction not matched to a gene.